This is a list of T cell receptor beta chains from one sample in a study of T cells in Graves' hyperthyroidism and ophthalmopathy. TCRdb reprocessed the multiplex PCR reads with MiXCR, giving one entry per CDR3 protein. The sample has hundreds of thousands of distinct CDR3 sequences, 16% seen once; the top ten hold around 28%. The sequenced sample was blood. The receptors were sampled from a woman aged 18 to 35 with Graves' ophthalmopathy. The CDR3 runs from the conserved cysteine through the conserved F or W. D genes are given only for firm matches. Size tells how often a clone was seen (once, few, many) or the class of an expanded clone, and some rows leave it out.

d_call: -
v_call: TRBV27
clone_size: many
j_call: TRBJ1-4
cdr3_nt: TGTGCCAGCAGCCCCGACGGTAATTATGAAAAACTGTTTTTT
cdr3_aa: CASSPDGNYEKLFF

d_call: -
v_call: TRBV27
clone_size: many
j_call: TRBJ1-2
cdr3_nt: TGTGCCAGCAGCATCCGAGGGACCACTAACTATGGCTACACCTTC
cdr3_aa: CASSIRGTTNYGYTF

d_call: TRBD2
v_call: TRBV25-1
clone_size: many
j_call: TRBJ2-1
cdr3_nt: TGTGCCAGCAGTGAATATACGACCAAAGCGGGAGGGTCAAATGAGCAGTTCTTC
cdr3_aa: CASSEYTTKAGGSNEQFF

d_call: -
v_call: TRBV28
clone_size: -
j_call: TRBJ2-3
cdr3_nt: TGTGCCAGCAGTTTCCAGCGGGGCACAGATACGCAGTATTTT
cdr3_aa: CASSFQRGTDTQYF

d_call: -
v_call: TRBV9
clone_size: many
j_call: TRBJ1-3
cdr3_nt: TGTGCCAGCAGCCCCAAAGACAGGCCCCTCTCTGGAAACACCATATATTTT
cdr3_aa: CASSPKDRPLSGNTIYF

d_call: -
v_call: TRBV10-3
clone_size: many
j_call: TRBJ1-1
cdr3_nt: TGTGCCATCACCTCAGGGCCCCACACTGAAGCTTTCTTT
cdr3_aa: CAITSGPHTEAFF

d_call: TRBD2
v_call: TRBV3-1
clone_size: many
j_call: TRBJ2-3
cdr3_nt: TGTGCCAGCAGCCAAGGGGTCGTCGTGACTAGCGCGAGCACAGATACGCAGTATTTT
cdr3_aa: CASSQGVVVTSASTDTQYF

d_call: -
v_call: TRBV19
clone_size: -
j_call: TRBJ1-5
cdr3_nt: TGTGCCAGTATGGGGCGGGACTGGAATCAGCCCCAGCATTTT
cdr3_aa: CASMGRDWNQPQHF

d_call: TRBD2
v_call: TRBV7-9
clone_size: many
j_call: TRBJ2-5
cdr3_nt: TGTGCCAGCAGCCTCCGAAGCGGGAGAGAGACCCAGTACTTC
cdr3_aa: CASSLRSGRETQYF

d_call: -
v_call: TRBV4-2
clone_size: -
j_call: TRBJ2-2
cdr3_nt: TGTGCCAGCAGCCAAGATAGGCGGGACAGCCCGACCGCCGGGGAGCTGTTTTTT
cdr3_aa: CASSQDRRDSPTAGELFF

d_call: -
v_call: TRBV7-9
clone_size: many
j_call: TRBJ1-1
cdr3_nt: TGTGCCAGCAGCCAAACCGGGACCGTGAACACTGAAGCTTTCTTT
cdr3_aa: CASSQTGTVNTEAFF

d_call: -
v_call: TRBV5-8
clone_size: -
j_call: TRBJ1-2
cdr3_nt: TGTGCCAGCAGCTTTGGACGGAGCTATGGCTACACCTTC
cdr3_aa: CASSFGRSYGYTF

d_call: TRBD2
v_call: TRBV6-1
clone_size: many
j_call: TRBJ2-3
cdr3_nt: TGTGCCAGCACCATTAGCGGGAGCACAGATACGCAGTATTTT
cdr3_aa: CASTISGSTDTQYF

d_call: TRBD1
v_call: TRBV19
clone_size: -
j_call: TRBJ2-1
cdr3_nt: TGTGCCAGTAGTACTATTACCGGGACAGGGCGCTCCTACAATGAGCAGTTCTTC
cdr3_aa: CASSTITGTGRSYNEQFF

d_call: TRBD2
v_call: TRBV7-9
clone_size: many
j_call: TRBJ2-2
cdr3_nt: TGTGCCAGCAGCCTCCGGGAGCGGGGGGACGCGAACACCGGGGAGCTGTTTTTT
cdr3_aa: CASSLRERGDANTGELFF

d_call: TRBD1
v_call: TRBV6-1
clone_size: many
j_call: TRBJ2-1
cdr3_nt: TGTGCCAGCAGTTACCAGGGACAGGCTTACAATGAGCAGTTCTTC
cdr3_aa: CASSYQGQAYNEQFF

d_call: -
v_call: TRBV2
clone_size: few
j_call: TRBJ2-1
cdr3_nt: TGTGCCAGCAGAGGGGCGATTAATGAGCAGTTCTTC
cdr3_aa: CASRGAINEQFF

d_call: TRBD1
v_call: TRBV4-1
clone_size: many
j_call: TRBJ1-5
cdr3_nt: TGCGCCAGCAGCCAAGATCGACAGGGGGGGTCCAATCAGCCCCAGCATTTT
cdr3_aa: CASSQDRQGGSNQPQHF

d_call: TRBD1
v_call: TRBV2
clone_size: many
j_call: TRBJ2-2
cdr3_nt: TGTGCCGGCCGCGGACAGGGGAACACCGGGGAGCTGTTTTTT
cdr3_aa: CAGRGQGNTGELFF

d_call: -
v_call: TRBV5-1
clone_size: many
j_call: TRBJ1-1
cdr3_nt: TGCGCCAGCAGCTTGGATAGTCGTACTGAAGCTTTCTTT
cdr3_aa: CASSLDSRTEAFF

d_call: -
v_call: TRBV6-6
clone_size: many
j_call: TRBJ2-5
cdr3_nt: TGTGCCAGCAGTTACCCAAATGTGGCTTTCCAAGAGACCCAGTACTTC
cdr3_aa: CASSYPNVAFQETQYF

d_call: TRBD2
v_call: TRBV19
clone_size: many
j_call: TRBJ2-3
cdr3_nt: TGTGCCAGTACGACTAGCGGGAGTTCTGCAGATACGCAGTATTTT
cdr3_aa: CASTTSGSSADTQYF

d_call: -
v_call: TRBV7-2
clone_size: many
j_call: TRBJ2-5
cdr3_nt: TGTGCCAGCAGCAAAAAGGGCGGAGAGACCCAGTACTTC
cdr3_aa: CASSKKGGETQYF

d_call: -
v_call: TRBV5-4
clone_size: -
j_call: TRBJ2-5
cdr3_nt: TGTGCCAGCAGCTCGCGATCCGGGACCGCTGCAGAGACCCAGTACTTC
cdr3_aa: CASSSRSGTAAETQYF

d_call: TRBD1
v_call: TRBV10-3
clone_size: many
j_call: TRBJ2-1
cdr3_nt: TGTGCCATCAGTGATACAGGGGGCCCTTTTCTGAACAATGAGCAGTTCTTC
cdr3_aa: CAISDTGGPFLNNEQFF

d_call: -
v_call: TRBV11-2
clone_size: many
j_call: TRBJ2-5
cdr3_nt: TGTGCCAGCAGCTTAGATTGGGAGACCCAGTACTTC
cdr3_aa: CASSLDWETQYF

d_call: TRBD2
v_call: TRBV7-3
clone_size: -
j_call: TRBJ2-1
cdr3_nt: TGTGCCAGCAGCCTTCTAGCGGGGGGGCCGGTTGAGGAGCAGTTCTTC
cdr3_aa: CASSLLAGGPVEEQFF

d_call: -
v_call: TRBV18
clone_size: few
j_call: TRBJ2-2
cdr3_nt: TGTGCCAGCCCCCCGGAGATGGGGATCACCGGGGAGCTGTTTTTT
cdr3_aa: CASPPEMGITGELFF

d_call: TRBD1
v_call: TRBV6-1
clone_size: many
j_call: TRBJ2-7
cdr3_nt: TGTGCCAGCAGCCATCGGTCCTTGACAGGGGGCAAAAACGAGCAGTACTTC
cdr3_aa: CASSHRSLTGGKNEQYF

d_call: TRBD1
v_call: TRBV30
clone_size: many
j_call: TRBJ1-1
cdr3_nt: TGTGCCTGGAGTGGACAGGGCCTTGAAGCTTTCTTT
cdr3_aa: CAWSGQGLEAFF

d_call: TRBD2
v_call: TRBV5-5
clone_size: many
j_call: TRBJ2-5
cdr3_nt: TGTGCCAGCAGCTCCAGGACTAGCGGGAGGGCCCCGTTAGAGACCCAGTACTTC
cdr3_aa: CASSSRTSGRAPLETQYF

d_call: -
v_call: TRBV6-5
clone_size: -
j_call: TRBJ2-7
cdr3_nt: TGTGCCAGCAGTTACTCGATACGGGAGCTTTACGAGCAGTACTTC
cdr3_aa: CASSYSIRELYEQYF

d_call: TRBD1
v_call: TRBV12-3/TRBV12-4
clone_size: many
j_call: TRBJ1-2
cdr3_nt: TGTGCCAGCAGTTTACCGACAGGGGTCTATGGCTACACCTTC
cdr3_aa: CASSLPTGVYGYTF

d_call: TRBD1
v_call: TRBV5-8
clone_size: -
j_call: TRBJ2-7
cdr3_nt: TGTGCCAGCAGTCAGGACAGGGGGTTCTCCTACGAGCAGTACTTC
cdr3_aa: CASSQDRGFSYEQYF

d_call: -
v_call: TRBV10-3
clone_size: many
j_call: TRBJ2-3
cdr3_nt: TGTGCCATCAGTGAGGTGGGACCTTCCACAGATACGCAGTATTTT
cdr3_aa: CAISEVGPSTDTQYF

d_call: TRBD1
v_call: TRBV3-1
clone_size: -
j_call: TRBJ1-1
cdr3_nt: TGTGCCAGCAGCGGGACAGGGGGCCGTGAAGCTTTCTTT
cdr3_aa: CASSGTGGREAFF

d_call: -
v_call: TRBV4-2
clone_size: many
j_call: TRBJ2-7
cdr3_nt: TGTGCCAGCAGCCAAGTCTCTGCCGGAAACTCCTACGAGCAGTACTTC
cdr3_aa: CASSQVSAGNSYEQYF

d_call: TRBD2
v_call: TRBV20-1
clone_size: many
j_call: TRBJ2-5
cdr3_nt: TGCAGTGCTAGAGCCGGGCTAGCGGGGATACAAGAGACCCAGTACTTC
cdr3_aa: CSARAGLAGIQETQYF

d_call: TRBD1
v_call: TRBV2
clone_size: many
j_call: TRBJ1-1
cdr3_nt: TGTGCCAGCAGTGTTTACAGGGGTAGGGACACTGAAGCTTTCTTT
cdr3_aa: CASSVYRGRDTEAFF

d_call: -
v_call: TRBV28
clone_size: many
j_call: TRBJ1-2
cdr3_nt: TGTGCCAGCAGTCCAGGGTTTCCGCCTAACTATGGCTACACCTTC
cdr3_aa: CASSPGFPPNYGYTF

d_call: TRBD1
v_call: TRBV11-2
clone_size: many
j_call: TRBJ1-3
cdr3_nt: TGTGCCAGCAGCCTAGGACAGGGGATGGGAAACACCATATATTTT
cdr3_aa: CASSLGQGMGNTIYF

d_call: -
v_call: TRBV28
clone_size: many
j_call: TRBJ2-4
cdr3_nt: TGTGCCAGCAGTTTATCAACCTACGCCATTCAGTACTTC
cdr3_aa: CASSLSTYAIQYF

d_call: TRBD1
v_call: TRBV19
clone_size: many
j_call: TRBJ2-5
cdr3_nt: TGTGCCAGTAGTATGGGCAGGGGGTCCCAAGAGACCCAGTACTTC
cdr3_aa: CASSMGRGSQETQYF

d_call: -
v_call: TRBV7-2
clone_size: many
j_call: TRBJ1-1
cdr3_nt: TGTGCCAGCAGCCCGAGATCTCGGGAGAGGAACACTGAAGCTTTCTTT
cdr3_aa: CASSPRSRERNTEAFF

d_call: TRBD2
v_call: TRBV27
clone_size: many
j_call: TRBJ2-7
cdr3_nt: TGTGCCAGCAGACATCCCGCACTAGCGGGAGGGTACGAGCAGTACTTC
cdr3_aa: CASRHPALAGGYEQYF

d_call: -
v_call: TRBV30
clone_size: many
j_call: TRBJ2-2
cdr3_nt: TGTGCCTGGGGACGGACACCCCTTGGCGGGGAGCTGTTTTTT
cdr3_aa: CAWGRTPLGGELFF

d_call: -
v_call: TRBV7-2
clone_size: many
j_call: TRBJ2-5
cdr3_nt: TGTGCCAGCAGCCCTAGCCGGGCGCTGATAGAGACCCAGTACTTC
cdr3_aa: CASSPSRALIETQYF

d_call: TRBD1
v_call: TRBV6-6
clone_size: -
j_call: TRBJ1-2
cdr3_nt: TGTGCCAGCAGTTACCGACAGGGGCTGGCCTACTATGGCTACACCTTC
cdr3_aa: CASSYRQGLAYYGYTF

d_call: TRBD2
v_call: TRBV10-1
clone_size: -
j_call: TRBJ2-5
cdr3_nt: TGCGCCAGCAGTGCTAGCGGGAGTGAGACCCAGTACTTC
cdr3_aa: CASSASGSETQYF

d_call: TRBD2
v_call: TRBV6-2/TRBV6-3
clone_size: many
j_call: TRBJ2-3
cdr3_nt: TGTGCCACCAGACAAGGGACTAGCGGCACAGATACGCAGTATTTT
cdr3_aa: CATRQGTSGTDTQYF

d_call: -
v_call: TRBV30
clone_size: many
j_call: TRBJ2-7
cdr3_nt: TGTGCCTGGAGTAGTGGGGCTGCTTTGAGCTCCTACGAGCAGTACTTC
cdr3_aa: CAWSSGAALSSYEQYF

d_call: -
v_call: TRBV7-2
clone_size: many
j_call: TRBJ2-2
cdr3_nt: TGTGCCAGCAGCTCTTTCGGACCGTCCGGGGAGCTGTTTTTT
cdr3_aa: CASSSFGPSGELFF

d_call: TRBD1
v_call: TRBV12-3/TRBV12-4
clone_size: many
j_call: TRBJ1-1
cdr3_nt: TGTGCCAGCAGGGAGACAGGGGAATTTCCTGAAGCTTTCTTT
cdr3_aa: CASRETGEFPEAFF

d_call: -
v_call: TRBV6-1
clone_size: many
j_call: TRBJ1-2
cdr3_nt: TGTGCCAGCAGTCCCGACAGGAGGTATGGCTACACCTTC
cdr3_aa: CASSPDRRYGYTF

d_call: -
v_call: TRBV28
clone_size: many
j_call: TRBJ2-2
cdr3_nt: TGTGCCAGCAGACCAGCATTTCCCGCGAACACCGGGGAGCTGTTTTTT
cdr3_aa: CASRPAFPANTGELFF

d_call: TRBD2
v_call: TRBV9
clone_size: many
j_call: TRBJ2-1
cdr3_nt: TGTGCCAGCAGTGCCGGGACTAGCGGGAGAGGAAAGCAGTTCTTC
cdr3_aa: CASSAGTSGRGKQFF

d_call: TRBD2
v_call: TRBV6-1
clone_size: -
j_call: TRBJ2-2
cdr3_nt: TGTGCCAGCAGTTGGAAAGCGGGAGGGCTCACCGGGGAGCTGTTTTTT
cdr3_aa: CASSWKAGGLTGELFF

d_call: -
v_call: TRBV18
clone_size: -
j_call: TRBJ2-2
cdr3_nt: TGTGCCAGCTCACCGGCGGGTGCGACGACGAACACCGGGGAGCTGTTTTTT
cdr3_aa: CASSPAGATTNTGELFF